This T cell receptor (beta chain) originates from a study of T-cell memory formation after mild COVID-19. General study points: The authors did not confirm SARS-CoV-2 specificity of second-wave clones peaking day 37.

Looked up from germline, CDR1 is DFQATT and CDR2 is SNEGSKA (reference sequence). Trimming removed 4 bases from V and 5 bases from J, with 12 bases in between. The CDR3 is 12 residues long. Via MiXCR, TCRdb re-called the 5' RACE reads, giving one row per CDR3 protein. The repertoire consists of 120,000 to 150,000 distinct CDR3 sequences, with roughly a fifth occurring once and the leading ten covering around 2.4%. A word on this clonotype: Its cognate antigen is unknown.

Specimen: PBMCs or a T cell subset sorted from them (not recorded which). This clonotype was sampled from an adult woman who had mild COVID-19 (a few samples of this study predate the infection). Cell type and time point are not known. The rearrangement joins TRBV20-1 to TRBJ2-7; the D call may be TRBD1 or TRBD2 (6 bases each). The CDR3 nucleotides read TGCAGTGCTAAGTGGGGGGCCGACGAGCAGTACTTC. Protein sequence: CSAKWGADEQYF.